This passage covers 3 T cell receptor beta chains from one sample sequenced in a study of blood T cell repertoires in COVID-19. Profiled with immunoSEQ multiplex PCR; TCRdb holds only in-frame clones, not every one. The table shows 150,000 to 200,000 clones, with roughly nine tenths occurring only once. The sample was peripheral blood. These receptors came from a man younger than 35 who had recovered from COVID-19.

This chain joins TRBV6-2 or TRBV6-3 and TRBJ2-7, with a weak D call TRBD1 (6 bases). Deletions cut 4 bases from V and 2 bases from J, with 12 bases between. The CDR3 sequence is 14 residues long. Germline V gene sequence: CDR1 MNHEY, CDR2 SVGEGT. CDR3 sequence reads: CASSFRDTTYEQYF. The CDR3 DNA follows: TGTGCCAGCAGTTTCCGGGACACAACCTACGAGCAGTACTTC.

This clone has a handful of counts. The CDR3 protein is CASSQGVGAGAKNIQYF. The CDR3 nucleotides are TGTGCCAGCAGCCAAGGGGTAGGGGCCGGGGCCAAAAACATTCAGTACTTC. The V and J genes are TRBV3-1 (or the pseudogene TRBV3-2) and TRBJ2-4, with D perhaps matching TRBD1 (5 bases). The germline gives CDR1 LGHDT, CDR2 YNNKEL (reference sequence). The V and J ends lost 1 base and 1 base respectively, with 14 bases between them. The CDR3 consists of 17 residues.

The chain couples TRBV6-1 to TRBJ1-6; no reliable D call. There are 14 residues in the CDR3. Trimming left V 0 bases short and J 9 bases short, with 9 bases between. CDR1 is MNHNS, CDR2 SASEGT, per germline. In nucleotides, the CDR3 is TGTGCCAGCAGTGAAGCGCTCAACAGTTCACCCCTCCACTTT. Translating it yields CASSEALNSSPLHF.